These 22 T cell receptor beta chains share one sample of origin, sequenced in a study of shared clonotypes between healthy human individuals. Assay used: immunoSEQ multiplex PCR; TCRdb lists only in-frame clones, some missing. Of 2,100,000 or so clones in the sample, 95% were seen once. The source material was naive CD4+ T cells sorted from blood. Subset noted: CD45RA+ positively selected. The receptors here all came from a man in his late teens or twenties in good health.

CDR3 sequence: CASSLHGSSYNEQFF. The CDR3 nucleotides are TGTGCCAGCAGCTTACACGGGAGCTCCTACAATGAGCAGTTCTTC. This chain joins TRBV11-3 and TRBJ2-1; D perhaps matches TRBD2 (6 bases). V shed 2 bases and J shed 0 bases, with 8 bases lying between them. Germline assignment: CDR1 SGHNT and CDR2 YENEEA. The CDR3 covers 15 residues.

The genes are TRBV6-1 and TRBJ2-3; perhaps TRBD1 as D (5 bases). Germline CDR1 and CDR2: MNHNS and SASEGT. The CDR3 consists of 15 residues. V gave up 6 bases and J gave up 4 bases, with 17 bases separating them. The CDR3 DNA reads TGTGCCAGCAGGAGCCCCGGGCAGGGCCCAGATACGCAGTATTTT. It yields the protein CASRSPGQGPDTQYF.

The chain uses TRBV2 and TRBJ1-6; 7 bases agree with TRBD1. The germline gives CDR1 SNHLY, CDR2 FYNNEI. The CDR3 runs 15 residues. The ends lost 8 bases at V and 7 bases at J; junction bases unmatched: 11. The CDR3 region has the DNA TGTGCCAGCTACCGGGACAGCCTGCGGAATTCACCCCTCCACTTT. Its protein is CASYRDSLRNSPLHF.

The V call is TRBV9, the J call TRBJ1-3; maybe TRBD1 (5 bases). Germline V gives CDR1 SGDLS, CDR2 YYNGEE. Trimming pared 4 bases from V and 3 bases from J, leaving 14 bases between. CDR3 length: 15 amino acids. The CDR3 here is CASSSNLGGGNTIYF. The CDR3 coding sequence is TGTGCCAGCAGCTCTAACCTGGGGGGTGGAAACACCATATATTTT.

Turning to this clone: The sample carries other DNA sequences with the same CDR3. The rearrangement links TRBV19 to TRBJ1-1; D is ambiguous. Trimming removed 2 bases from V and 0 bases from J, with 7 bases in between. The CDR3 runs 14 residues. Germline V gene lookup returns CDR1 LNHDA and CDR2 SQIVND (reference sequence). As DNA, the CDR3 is TGTGCCAGTAGTATAAGTGGTCTGAACACTGAAGCTTTCTTT. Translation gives CASSISGLNTEAFF.

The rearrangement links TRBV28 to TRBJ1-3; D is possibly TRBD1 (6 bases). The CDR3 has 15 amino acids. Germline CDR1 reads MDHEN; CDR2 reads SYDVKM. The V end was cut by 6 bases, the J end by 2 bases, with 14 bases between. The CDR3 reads CASSPPGQTGNTIYF. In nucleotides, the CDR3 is TGTGCCAGCAGCCCTCCGGGACAAACTGGAAACACCATATATTTT.

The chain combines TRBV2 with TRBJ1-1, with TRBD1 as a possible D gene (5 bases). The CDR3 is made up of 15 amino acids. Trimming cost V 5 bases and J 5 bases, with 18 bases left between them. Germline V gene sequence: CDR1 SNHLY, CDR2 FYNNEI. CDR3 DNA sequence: TGTGCCAGCAGTACCTACGGGGGTACGAGAACTGAAGCTTTCTTT. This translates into CASSTYGGTRTEAFF.

DNA for the CDR3: TGTGCCAGCAGCCTCTTTGGGGTGAACGAGCAGTACTTC. It is translated as CASSLFGVNEQYF. J is TRBJ2-7 and V is TRBV11-3; D is unresolved. The CDR3 runs 13 residues. V was shortened by 5 bases and J by 5 bases, with 13 bases between the two germline ends. The germline V gene encodes CDR1 SGHNT and CDR2 YENEEA.

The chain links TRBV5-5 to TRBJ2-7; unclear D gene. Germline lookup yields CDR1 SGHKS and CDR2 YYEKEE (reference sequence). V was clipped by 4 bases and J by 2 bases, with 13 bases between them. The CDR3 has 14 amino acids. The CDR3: CASSRSRFTYEQYF. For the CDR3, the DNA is TGTGCCAGCAGCCGGAGTAGGTTCACCTACGAGCAGTACTTC.

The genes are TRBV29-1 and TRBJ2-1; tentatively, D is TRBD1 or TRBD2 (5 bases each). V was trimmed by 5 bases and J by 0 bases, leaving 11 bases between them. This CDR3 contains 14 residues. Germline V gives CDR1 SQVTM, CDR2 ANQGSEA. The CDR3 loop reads CSVSDSGSYNEQFF. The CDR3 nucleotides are TGCAGCGTTAGTGACAGCGGCTCCTACAATGAGCAGTTCTTC.

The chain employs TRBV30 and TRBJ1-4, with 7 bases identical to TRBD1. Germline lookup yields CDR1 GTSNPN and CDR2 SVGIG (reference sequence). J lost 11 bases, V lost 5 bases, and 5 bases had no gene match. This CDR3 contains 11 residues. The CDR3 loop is CAWHRGEKLFF. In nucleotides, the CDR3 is TGTGCCTGGCACAGGGGCGAGAAACTGTTTTTT.

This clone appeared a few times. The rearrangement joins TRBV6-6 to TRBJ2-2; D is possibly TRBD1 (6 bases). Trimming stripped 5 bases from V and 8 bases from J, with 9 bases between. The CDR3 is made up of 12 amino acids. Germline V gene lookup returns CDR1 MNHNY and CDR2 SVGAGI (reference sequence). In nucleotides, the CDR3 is TGTGCCAGCAGTACAGGGTCTGGGGAGCTGTTTTTT. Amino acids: CASSTGSGELFF.

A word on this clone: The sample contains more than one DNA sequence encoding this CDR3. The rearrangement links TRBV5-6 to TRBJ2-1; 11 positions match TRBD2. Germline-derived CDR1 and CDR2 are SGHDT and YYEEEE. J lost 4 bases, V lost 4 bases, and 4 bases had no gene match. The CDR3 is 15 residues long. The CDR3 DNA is TGTGCCAGCAGCCCAGGGACTAGCGGTTACAATGAGCAGTTCTTC. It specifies CASSPGTSGYNEQFF.

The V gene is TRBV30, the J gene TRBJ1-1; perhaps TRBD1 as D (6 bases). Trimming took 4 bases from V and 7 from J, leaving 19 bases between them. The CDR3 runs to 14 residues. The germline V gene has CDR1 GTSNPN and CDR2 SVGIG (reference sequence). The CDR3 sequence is CAWTKGLGQSEAFF. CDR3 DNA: TGTGCCTGGACAAAGGGTCTAGGACAGAGTGAAGCTTTCTTT.

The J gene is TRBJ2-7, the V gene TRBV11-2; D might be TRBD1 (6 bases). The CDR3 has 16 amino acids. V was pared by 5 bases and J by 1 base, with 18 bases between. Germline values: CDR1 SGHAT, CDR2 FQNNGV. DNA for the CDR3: TGTGCCAGCAGCCCTATAAAGGGCAGGGGTTCCTACGAGCAGTACTTC. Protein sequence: CASSPIKGRGSYEQYF.

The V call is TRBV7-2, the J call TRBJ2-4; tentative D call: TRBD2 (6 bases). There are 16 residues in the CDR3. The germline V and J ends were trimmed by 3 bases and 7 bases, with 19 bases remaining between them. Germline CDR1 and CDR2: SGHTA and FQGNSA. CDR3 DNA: TGTGCCAGCAGCTTCTCGGGAAGGAGGGTACATAACATTCAGTACTTC. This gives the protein CASSFSGRRVHNIQYF.

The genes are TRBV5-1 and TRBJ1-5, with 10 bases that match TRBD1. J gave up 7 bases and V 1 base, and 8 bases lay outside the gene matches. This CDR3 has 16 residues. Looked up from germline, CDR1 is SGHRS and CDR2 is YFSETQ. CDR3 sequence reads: CASSLWGDRGDQPQHF. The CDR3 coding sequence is TGCGCCAGCAGCTTGTGGGGGGACAGGGGAGACCAGCCCCAGCATTTT. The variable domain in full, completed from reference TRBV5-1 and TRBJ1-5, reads KAGVTQTPRYLIKTRGQQVTLSCSPISGHRSVSWYQQTPGQGLQFLFEYFSETQRNKGNFPGRFSGRQFSNSRSEMNVSTLELGDSALYLCASSLWGDRGDQPQHFGDGTRLSIL.

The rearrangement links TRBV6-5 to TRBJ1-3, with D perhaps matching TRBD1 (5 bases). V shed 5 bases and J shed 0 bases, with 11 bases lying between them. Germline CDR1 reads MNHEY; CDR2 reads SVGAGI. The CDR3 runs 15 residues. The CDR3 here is CASSGTGHSGNTIYF. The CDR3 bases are TGTGCCAGCAGTGGAACAGGACACTCTGGAAACACCATATATTTT.

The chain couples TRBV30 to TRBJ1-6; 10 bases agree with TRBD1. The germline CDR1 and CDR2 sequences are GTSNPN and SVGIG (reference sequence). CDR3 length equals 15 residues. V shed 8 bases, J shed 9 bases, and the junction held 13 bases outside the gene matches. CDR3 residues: CAGQSGQGVISPLHF. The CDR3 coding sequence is TGTGCCGGCCAGAGCGGACAGGGGGTGATTTCACCCCTCCACTTT.

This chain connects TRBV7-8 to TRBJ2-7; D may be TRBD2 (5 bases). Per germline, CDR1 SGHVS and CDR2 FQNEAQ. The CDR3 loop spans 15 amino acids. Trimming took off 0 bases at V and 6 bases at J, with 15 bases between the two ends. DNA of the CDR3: TGTGCCAGCAGCTTAGCGGGGTGGGAGAAGGGCGAGCAGTACTTC. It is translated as CASSLAGWEKGEQYF.

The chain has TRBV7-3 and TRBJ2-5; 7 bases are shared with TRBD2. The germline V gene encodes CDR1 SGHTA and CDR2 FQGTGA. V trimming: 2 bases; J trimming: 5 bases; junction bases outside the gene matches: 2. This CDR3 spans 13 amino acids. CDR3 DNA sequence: TGTGCCAGCAGCTTAGGGAGGGTTGAGACCCAGTACTTC. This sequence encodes CASSLGRVETQYF.

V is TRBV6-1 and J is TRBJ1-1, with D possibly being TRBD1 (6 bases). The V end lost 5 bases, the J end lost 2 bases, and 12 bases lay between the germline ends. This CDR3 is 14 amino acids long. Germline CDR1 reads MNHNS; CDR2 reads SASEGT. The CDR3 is CASSRDRSNTEAFF. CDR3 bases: TGTGCCAGCAGTCGAGACAGGTCCAACACTGAAGCTTTCTTT.